The clone carrying this TCR beta chain was counted only a few times. The sample belongs to a study of blood T cell repertoires in COVID-19. The overall study: T cells, B-cell-depleted T cells, or PBMCs provided the cDNA or gDNA that served as material.

Profiled with immunoSEQ multiplex PCR; TCRdb holds only in-frame clones, not every one. The table includes about 130,000 clones, approximately 85% detected once. This sequence was found in a human donor in a cohort sampled during active COVID-19. Sequencing used peripheral blood.

CDR3: CASSLAGGSNQPQHF. The DNA of the CDR3 is TGCGCCAGCAGCTTGGCAGGGGGAAGCAATCAGCCCCAGCATTTT. The rearrangement joins TRBV5-1 to TRBJ1-5, with 7 bases fitting TRBD1. Germline V gives CDR1 SGHRS, CDR2 YFSETQ. This CDR3 comprises 15 residues. V lost 0 bases to trimming and J lost 1 base; unmatched junction nucleotides: 1.